The TCR beta chain under discussion was sequenced for a study of CD8 T cells in Susac syndrome. Reverse transcription of roughly 0.45 to 1 ug RNA was performed with random hexamers. An immunoSEQ multiplex PCR generated amplified TCR beta CDR3 products spanning 54 Vbeta and 13 Jbeta. TCRdb re-called the immunoSEQ multiplex PCR reads through MiXCR, storing one row per CDR3 protein. The sample contains 150,000 or so distinct CDR3 sequences, 95% to 96% of which appear only once. TCR beta sequences were obtained from blood CD8+ and CD4+ T cells. Multiple sclerosis controls were treatment-naive patients with stable or active relapsing-remitting disease. This TCR was sampled from a human donor with multiple sclerosis. Sequenced sample: CD8+ T cells from PBMCs.

CDR3 in DNA: TGCGCCAGCAGCCAAGATTACTCAGGGGATCAGCTGAAGCCCCAGCATTTT. Its translation is CASSQDYSGDQLKPQHF. V and J are TRBV4-1 and TRBJ1-5, with a possible D match to TRBD1 (6 bases). Trimming shortened V by 0 bases and J by 8 bases, and 20 bases separated the two germline ends. The CDR3 loop spans 17 amino acids. The germline V gene encodes CDR1 MGHRA and CDR2 YSYEKL.